The T cell receptor beta chain described here comes from a study of shared clonotypes between healthy human individuals. The J segment lost 5 bases and the V segment lost 7 bases, leaving 8 bases of the junction unmatched. The germline CDR1 and CDR2 sequences are LNHDA and SQIVND (reference sequence). The CDR3 spans 14 residues. Generated by immunoSEQ multiplex PCR, the TCRdb table keeps only in-frame clones and is missing some. The sample has roughly 770,000 clones, just over 95% seen once. CD45RO-negative cells were positively selected for CCR7, leaving out terminally differentiated effector memory CD45RA+ cells. This clone was detected once.

Sequencing was carried out using naive CD8+ T cells sorted from blood. V is TRBV19 and J is TRBJ2-7; 10 nucleotides align to TRBD1. The clonotype was recovered from a man aged 25-45 years in good health. CDR3 in amino acids: CASKADRGLNEQYF. Here the CDR3 DNA reads TGTGCCAGTAAAGCCGACAGGGGGCTCAACGAGCAGTACTTC.